This is a list of T cell receptor beta chains from one sample in a study of T cells in Graves' hyperthyroidism and ophthalmopathy. TCRdb redid the calling of the multiplex PCR reads with MiXCR, one entry per CDR3 protein. The sample contains nearly 600,000 distinct CDR3 sequences, about 15% of which appear only once. The source material was blood. The receptor source for this set is a woman younger than 45 with Graves' hyperthyroidism that later progressed to Graves' ophthalmopathy. Each CDR3 is given with its conserved first and last residue. Each record gives: J gene, clone size, D gene, V gene, CDR3 protein, CDR3 DNA. D genes are given only for firm matches. A clone size is listed for some rows: how often the clone was seen (once, few, many), or a class if it is expanded.

TRBJ2-7	many	TRBD2	TRBV5-1	CASSLAGGQDEQYF	TGCGCCAGCAGCCTAGCGGGAGGCCAAGACGAGCAGTACTTC
TRBJ2-5	once	.	TRBV20-1	CSARGTQKTQYF	TGCAGTGCTAGGGGGACCCAGAAGACCCAGTACTTC
TRBJ1-2	many	.	TRBV12-3/TRBV12-4	CASRPVVSGYGYTF	TGTGCCAGCAGGCCTGTCGTCAGCGGGTATGGCTACACCTTC
TRBJ2-3	many	.	TRBV6-1	CANGLNERGDTQYF	TGTGCCAACGGACTGAATGAGAGGGGAGATACGCAGTATTTT
TRBJ2-7	.	.	TRBV27	CASSYDKLGSYEQYF	TGTGCCAGCAGTTACGATAAACTAGGCTCCTACGAGCAGTACTTC
TRBJ1-1	many	.	TRBV27	CASSLRGEAFF	TGTGCCAGCAGTCTGCGAGGGGAAGCTTTCTTT
TRBJ2-1	many	TRBD1	TRBV15	CATSRGTGALNEQFF	TGTGCCACCAGCAGAGGGACAGGGGCGCTTAATGAGCAGTTCTTC
TRBJ1-4	many	.	TRBV19	CASSMLQEGEKLFF	TGTGCCAGTAGTATGTTACAGGAAGGTGAAAAACTGTTTTTT
TRBJ1-4	many	.	TRBV18	CASSRSGAGEKLFF	TGTGCCAGCTCACGTTCCGGGGCCGGCGAAAAACTGTTTTTT
TRBJ1-1	many	.	TRBV15	CATSRETEAFF	TGTGCCACCAGCAGGGAAACTGAAGCTTTCTTT
TRBJ1-1	few	TRBD1	TRBV14	CASTQRTGSGITEAFF	TGTGCCAGCACCCAAAGGACAGGGAGTGGTATCACTGAAGCTTTCTTT
TRBJ2-1	.	.	TRBV15	CATSSLVNYEQFF	TGTGCCACCAGCAGCTTAGTGAACTATGAGCAGTTCTTC
TRBJ2-5	many	.	TRBV6-6	CASSYSPNQETQYF	TGTGCCAGCAGTTACTCGCCTAACCAAGAGACCCAGTACTTC
TRBJ2-2	many	.	TRBV7-9	CASRDRDGDTGELFF	TGTGCCAGCAGGGACCGGGACGGTGACACCGGGGAGCTGTTTTTT
TRBJ2-3	many	.	TRBV12-5	CASGYQVRRAHTDTQYF	TGTGCTAGTGGATACCAAGTTAGGCGGGCCCACACAGATACGCAGTATTTT
TRBJ2-3	few	.	TRBV11-2	CASSPTWEVLTDTQYF	TGTGCCAGCAGCCCGACATGGGAGGTTCTGACAGATACGCAGTATTTT
TRBJ1-1	.	.	TRBV14	CASSRAWGLSTEAFF	TGTGCCAGCAGCCGAGCATGGGGGCTTAGCACTGAAGCTTTCTTT
TRBJ1-1	many	.	TRBV12-3/TRBV12-4	CASSFTGATEAFF	TGTGCCAGCAGTTTCACAGGAGCCACTGAAGCTTTCTTT
TRBJ1-6	many	.	TRBV7-2	CASSNYDQGRRWNSPLHF	TGTGCCAGCAGCAATTATGATCAGGGCCGGAGATGGAATTCACCCCTCCACTTT
TRBJ1-2	.	.	TRBV12-3/TRBV12-4	CASTRDTPNYGYTF	TGTGCCAGCACCCGGGACACTCCTAACTATGGCTACACCTTC
TRBJ1-1	many	TRBD1	TRBV6-5	CASSLYTGEAEAFF	TGTGCCAGCAGTTTATACACAGGGGAGGCTGAAGCTTTCTTT
TRBJ2-7	.	TRBD2	TRBV5-4	CASSAGLAAYEQYF	TGTGCCAGCAGCGCCGGACTAGCGGCATACGAGCAGTACTTC
TRBJ1-5	.	TRBD1	TRBV3-1	CASSNRGRGNQPQHF	TGTGCCAGTAGCAACAGGGGGAGGGGAAATCAGCCCCAGCATTTT
TRBJ1-5	many	.	TRBV12-3/TRBV12-4	CATQNQPQHF	TGTGCCACCCAAAATCAGCCCCAGCATTTT
TRBJ2-3	many	TRBD2	TRBV5-1	CASSSAGVTDTQYF	TGCGCCAGCAGCTCAGCGGGAGTAACAGATACGCAGTATTTT
TRBJ2-1	.	.	TRBV7-2	CASSSDIGSYNEQFF	TGTGCCAGCAGCTCCGACATCGGCTCCTACAATGAGCAGTTCTTC
TRBJ2-1	many	.	TRBV3-1	CASSHIKPGHNEQFF	TGTGCCAGCAGCCATATCAAGCCCGGCCACAATGAGCAGTTCTTC
TRBJ2-3	many	TRBD1	TRBV7-9	CASSILTGSTDTQYF	TGTGCCAGCAGCATCCTGACAGGGAGCACAGATACGCAGTATTTT
TRBJ1-1	few	.	TRBV20-1	CSAQIVDREAFF	TGCAGTGCTCAGATAGTCGATAGAGAAGCTTTCTTT
TRBJ1-2	many	TRBD1	TRBV6-1	CASSYVDRGGGYTF	TGTGCCAGCAGCTACGTCGACAGGGGAGGTGGCTACACCTTC
TRBJ1-2	many	TRBD1	TRBV27	CASSRTGEAHGYTF	TGTGCCAGCTCGAGGACAGGGGAGGCCCATGGCTACACCTTC
TRBJ2-7	.	TRBD1	TRBV18	CASSPLGTGDYEQYF	TGTGCCAGCTCACCACTGGGGACAGGGGACTACGAGCAGTACTTC
TRBJ2-1	many	TRBD2	TRBV20-1	CSATYLTGRNEQFF	TGCAGTGCCACCTACCTAACCGGGAGGAATGAGCAGTTCTTC
TRBJ1-4	many	.	TRBV11-2	CASSAGTTFSNEKLFF	TGTGCCAGCAGCGCCGGGACAACATTTTCTAATGAAAAACTGTTTTTT
TRBJ2-7	.	.	TRBV19	CASSIRNSSYEQYF	TGTGCCAGTAGTATACGCAACAGCTCCTACGAGCAGTACTTC
TRBJ2-5	.	.	TRBV7-8	CASNLRYGSRQETQYF	TGTGCCAGCAACTTACGATACGGGAGCAGGCAAGAGACCCAGTACTTC
TRBJ1-1	many	TRBD1	TRBV12-3/TRBV12-4	CASSQTGGGLGMNTEAFF	TGTGCCAGCAGCCAAACAGGGGGGGGGCTGGGGATGAACACTGAAGCTTTCTTT
TRBJ2-1	many	TRBD2	TRBV2	CATEAGGPSNEQFF	TGTGCCACAGAAGCGGGAGGGCCAAGCAATGAGCAGTTCTTC
TRBJ1-2	many	.	TRBV24-1	CATSDLKGYTF	TGTGCCACCAGTGATCTAAAAGGCTACACCTTC
TRBJ1-4	.	.	TRBV19	CASSIGTMGNEKLFF	TGTGCCAGTAGTATTGGGACAATGGGGAATGAAAAACTGTTTTTT
TRBJ1-2	many	.	TRBV30	CAWSNILSRANYGYTF	TGTGCCTGGAGTAACATTCTCTCCAGGGCTAACTATGGCTACACCTTC
TRBJ2-1	.	TRBD1	TRBV19	CASSAKTGFNEQFF	TGTGCCAGTAGTGCAAAGACAGGGTTCAATGAGCAGTTCTTC
TRBJ1-5	.	TRBD1	TRBV30	CAWNTPGGPGGEPQHF	TGTGCCTGGAACACCCCAGGGGGCCCTGGTGGAGAGCCCCAGCATTTT
TRBJ2-7	many	.	TRBV19	CASSVGFSYEQYF	TGTGCCAGTAGTGTCGGGTTTTCCTACGAGCAGTACTTC
TRBJ2-3	few	.	TRBV6-1	CASSLTDSMSTDTQYF	TGTGCCAGCAGTTTGACGGACAGTATGAGCACAGATACGCAGTATTTT
TRBJ2-1	many	.	TRBV18	CASNSGGGYNEQFF	TGTGCCAGCAATAGCGGTGGAGGCTACAATGAGCAGTTCTTC
TRBJ2-1	many	TRBD1	TRBV11-2	CASSSDRGREQFF	TGTGCCAGCAGCTCAGACAGGGGGCGGGAGCAGTTCTTC
TRBJ2-3	few	.	TRBV9	CASSPLDYYTDTQYF	TGTGCCAGCAGCCCTCTCGACTACTACACAGATACGCAGTATTTT
TRBJ2-5	many	.	TRBV15	CATSEQLKTQYF	TGTGCCACCAGCGAGCAGTTGAAGACCCAGTACTTC
TRBJ2-2	.	.	TRBV7-9	CASSLRRANTGELFF	TGTGCCAGCAGCTTAAGGAGGGCGAACACCGGGGAGCTGTTTTTT
TRBJ2-7	few	TRBD2	TRBV7-2	CASSLPRTSQISSRYEQYF	TGTGCCAGCAGCTTACCCCGGACTAGCCAGATCTCAAGCCGTTACGAGCAGTACTTC
TRBJ2-7	many	TRBD2	TRBV11-2	CASSSYRDYYEQYF	TGTGCCAGCAGCTCCTACCGGGACTACTACGAGCAGTACTTC
TRBJ2-1	many	.	TRBV10-1	CASAARVYNEQFF	TGCGCCAGTGCTGCCCGGGTTTACAATGAGCAGTTCTTC
TRBJ2-7	.	.	TRBV19	CASSGGLRYEQYF	TGTGCCAGTAGTGGCGGGTTGCGCTACGAGCAGTACTTC